Each of the 29 T cell receptor beta chains below was sequenced from the same sample in a study of blood T cell repertoires in COVID-19 (dated by TCRdb to about 2020). The library was built by means of the immunoSEQ multiplex PCR assay. Drawn from immuneACCESS, this table holds only the in-frame rearrangements with V and J called that TCRdb kept. Clones are partly lost; checked studies trace under half to an unresolved V gene and leave the rest unexplained. The table for this sample lists about 220,000 clones; about 86% of them were counted only once. About 1.3% of the sample is taken by the ten largest. Sequences were obtained from PBMCs or T cells enriched from blood (not recorded which). These receptors originate from a woman in her thirties or forties with acute COVID-19.

This clone was seen just once. The chain is built from TRBV7-9 and TRBJ1-4; D might be TRBD1 (6 bases). Germline loops: CDR1 SEHNR, CDR2 FQNEAQ (reference sequence). The CDR3 has 16 residues. V was clipped by 4 bases and J by 0 bases, with 12 bases between them. CDR3 sequence reads: CASSSGQIATNEKLFF. CDR3 DNA sequence: TGTGCCAGCAGCTCCGGACAGATTGCAACTAATGAAAAACTGTTTTTT.

This rearrangement joins TRBV12-3 or TRBV12-4 to TRBJ2-7; D is uncertain. This CDR3 is 12 amino acids long. Trimming left V 3 bases short and J 7 bases short, with 10 bases between. CDR3 in amino acids: CASSFRVSEQYF. The CDR3 DNA is TGTGCCAGCAGTTTTAGAGTTTCTGAGCAGTACTTC.

This chain joins TRBV6-1 and TRBJ1-2; possibly TRBD1 for D (6 bases). Germline V lookup: CDR1 MNHNS, CDR2 SASEGT. The CDR3 has 15 residues. Trimming left V 1 base short and J 3 bases short, with 12 bases between. The CDR3 region is CASSEGWTADYGYTF. CDR3 in DNA: TGTGCCAGCAGTGAAGGTTGGACAGCGGACTATGGCTACACCTTC.

The chain is built from TRBV6-5 and TRBJ1-1; no firm D call. The CDR3 covers 14 residues. The germline V gene has CDR1 MNHEY and CDR2 SVGAGI. V was cut by 2 bases and J by 6 bases, with 13 bases left in between. CDR3 loop: CASSYGVEGPEAFF. The CDR3 DNA sequence: TGTGCCAGCAGTTACGGGGTCGAGGGCCCTGAAGCTTTCTTT.

The chain uses TRBV30 and TRBJ2-7; D is possibly TRBD1 (6 bases). Trimming left V 3 bases short and J 12 bases short, with 15 bases between. Germline V gene data show CDR1 as GTSNPN and CDR2 as SVGIG (reference sequence). The CDR3 extends over 11 amino acids. CDR3 residues: CAWSSPGHPYF. CDR3 sequence (DNA): TGTGCCTGGAGCTCCCCGGGACACCCGTACTTC. The full variable domain, its missing parts supplied by reference TRBV30 and TRBJ2-7, is SQTIHQWPATLVQPVGSPLSLECTVEGTSNPNLYWYRQAAGRGLQLLFYSVGIGQISSEVPQNLSASRPQDRQFILSSKKLLLSDSGFYLCAWSSPGHPYFGPGTRLTVT.

This clone has only a few counts. This chain joins TRBV6-5 and TRBJ1-3; 7 nucleotides match TRBD1. The V and J ends lost 4 bases and 0 bases, in that order; junction bases with no gene match: 0. In germline, CDR1 is MNHEY, CDR2 SVGAGI. The CDR3 spans 14 residues. For the CDR3, the DNA is TGTGCCAGCAGTTGGGACAGCTCTGGAAACACCATATATTTT. It translates to CASSWDSSGNTIYF.

The chain links TRBV19 to TRBJ2-3; unclear D gene. The V and J ends lost 3 bases and 6 bases respectively, with 16 bases between them. Germline V gene sequence: CDR1 LNHDA, CDR2 SQIVND (reference sequence). The CDR3 spans 15 residues. The CDR3: CASSIDRAARDTQYF. The CDR3 DNA reads TGTGCCAGTAGTATCGATCGAGCCGCACGGGATACGCAGTATTTT.

This chain joins TRBV28 and TRBJ1-1; no firm D call. Per the germline V gene, CDR1 is MDHEN and CDR2 is SYDVKM. The CDR3 runs 19 residues. Trimming removed 0 bases at V and 1 base at J, with 21 bases between. In nucleotides, the CDR3 is TGTGCCAGCAGTTTATGGCCTAGCGAGCGCCGAGGTGCGAACACTGAAGCTTTCTTT. Translation: CASSLWPSERRGANTEAFF.

This sequence joins TRBV7-8 and TRBJ2-1; TRBD2 matches at 7 bases. After removal of 1 base from V and 4 bases from J, the junction contained 7 bases not matched to a gene. CDR1 is SGHVS and CDR2 is FQNEAQ in the germline V gene. The CDR3 has 16 residues. The CDR3 nucleotides read TGTGCCAGCAGCTTAGTGACACTAGCGAGTTACAATGAGCAGTTCTTC. It translates to CASSLVTLASYNEQFF. Drawing the rest from reference TRBV7-8 and TRBJ2-1, the complete variable domain is GAGVSQSPRYKVAKRGQDVALRCDPISGHVSLFWYQQALGQGPEFLTYFQNEAQLDKSGLPSDRFFAERPEGSVSTLKIQRTQQEDSAVYLCASSLVTLASYNEQFFGPGTRLTVL.

The rearrangement uses TRBV5-4 and TRBJ2-5, with D maybe TRBD1 (8 bases). V gave up 3 bases and J gave up 3 bases, with 12 bases separating them. Germline assignment: CDR1 SGHNT and CDR2 YYREEE (reference sequence). The CDR3 is 14 residues long. The CDR3 coding sequence is TGTGCCAGCAGCTCAACAGGGGGGGAAGAGACCCAGTACTTC. Its translation: CASSSTGGEETQYF. The whole variable domain, filled in from reference TRBV5-4 and TRBJ2-5, reads ETGVTQSPTHLIKTRGQQVTLRCSSQSGHNTVSWYQQALGQGPQFIFQYYREEENGRGNFPPRFSGLQFPNYSSELNVNALELDDSALYLCASSSTGGEETQYFGPGTRLLVL.

This chain joins TRBV5-1 and TRBJ2-7; D is possibly TRBD1 (6 bases). Germline V gene data show CDR1 as SGHRS and CDR2 as YFSETQ. V dropped 3 bases and J dropped 2 bases, with 21 bases sitting between them. The CDR3 consists of 17 residues. The CDR3 is CASSSLSTRTATYEQYF. The CDR3 DNA is TGCGCCAGCAGCTCACTATCTACACGGACAGCCACCTACGAGCAGTACTTC.

V gene TRBV6-5 combines with J gene TRBJ2-6; the D is unclear. V was clipped by 2 bases and J by 0 bases, with 5 bases between them. This CDR3 comprises 15 residues. Looked up from germline, CDR1 is MNHEY and CDR2 is SVGAGI. The chain's CDR3 is CASSYAGSGANVLTF. The DNA for the CDR3 is TGTGCCAGCAGTTACGCCGGCTCTGGGGCCAACGTCCTGACTTTC.

The sample holds a few counts of this clone. The chain carries TRBV7-2 and TRBJ2-2; D may be TRBD2 (5 bases). From germline, CDR1 is SGHTA and CDR2 FQGNSA. With 0 bases removed from V and 6 bases from J, the gap between germline ends came to 5 bases. The CDR3 extends over 13 amino acids. The CDR3 DNA reads TGTGCCAGCAGCTTAGCGGGAGCCGGGGAGCTGTTTTTT. It yields the protein CASSLAGAGELFF.

CDR3 sequence: CASSYAGFYGYTF. The CDR3 nucleotides read TGTGCCAGCAGTTACGCGGGTTTCTATGGCTACACCTTC. The V gene is TRBV6-5, the J gene TRBJ1-2; no definite D call. This CDR3 spans 13 amino acids. Germline V CDR1 and CDR2: MNHEY, SVGAGI. Trimming left V 2 bases short and J 4 bases short, with 8 bases between.

CDR3 sequence: CASSALSSGANVLTF. CDR3 nucleotide sequence: TGTGCCAGCAGCGCCCTGAGCTCTGGGGCCAACGTCCTGACTTTC. The gene calls are TRBV9 and TRBJ2-6; D ambiguous. CDR3 size: 15 residues. The V gene's germline CDR1 is SGDLS and CDR2 YYNGEE. V was trimmed by 3 bases and J by 0 bases, leaving 7 bases between them. The variable domain in full, with the rest retrieved from reference TRBV9 and TRBJ2-6, is DSGVTQTPKHLITATGQRVTLRCSPRSGDLSVYWYQQSLDQGLQFLIQYYNGEERAKGNILERFSAQQFPDLHSELNLSSLELGDSALYFCASSALSSGANVLTFGAGSRLTVL.

The chain joins TRBV2 to TRBJ2-3; TRBD2 is a possible D gene (5 bases). Per the germline V gene, CDR1 is SNHLY and CDR2 is FYNNEI. This CDR3 spans 15 amino acids. With 4 bases removed from V and 3 bases from J, the gap between germline ends came to 14 bases. The CDR3 here is CASSAGSLWTDTQYF. The CDR3 nucleotides read TGTGCCAGCAGTGCGGGGTCGCTGTGGACAGATACGCAGTATTTT. The complete variable domain, with remaining parts taken from reference TRBV2 and TRBJ2-3, reads EPEVTQTPSHQVTQMGQEVILRCVPISNHLYFYWYRQILGQKVEFLVSFYNNEISEKSEIFDDQFSVERPDGSNFTLKIRSTKLEDSAMYFCASSAGSLWTDTQYFGPGTRLTVL.

The chain employs TRBV5-4 and TRBJ2-1; 7 bases fit TRBD1. The ends lost 2 bases at V and 4 bases at J; junction bases unmatched: 6. This CDR3 spans 15 amino acids. Germline CDR1 SGHNT, CDR2 YYREEE (reference sequence). CDR3 sequence: CASSFTGAGYNEQFF. The CDR3 DNA reads as TGTGCCAGCAGCTTTACAGGGGCGGGTTACAATGAGCAGTTCTTC.

The chain is built from TRBV5-1 and TRBJ2-7; 7 bases map to TRBD2. The V and J ends lost 4 bases and 5 bases, in that order; junction bases with no gene match: 3. Germline values: CDR1 SGHRS, CDR2 YFSETQ. The CDR3 spans 12 residues. The CDR3, as DNA: TGCGCCAGCAGCGACCGGGGGGACGAGCAGTACTTC. Encoded protein: CASSDRGDEQYF.

The V gene is TRBV4-3, the J gene TRBJ2-1; 10 bases are a match to TRBD1. The V gene's germline CDR1 is LGHNA and CDR2 YSLEER. The ends lost 4 bases at V and 2 bases at J; junction bases unmatched: 2. The length of the CDR3 is 15 residues. CDR3 in amino acids: CASSLGTGAYNEQFF. The CDR3 region has the DNA TGCGCCAGCAGCCTGGGGACAGGGGCCTACAATGAGCAGTTCTTC.

The genes are TRBV28 and TRBJ2-7; 10 positions agree with TRBD1. CDR1 and CDR2 (germline): MDHEN, SYDVKM. The CDR3 contains 14 residues. V was pared by 3 bases and J by 3 bases, with 2 bases of the junction left unmatched. For the CDR3, the DNA is TGTGCCAGCAGTTTGGGACAGGGGAACTACGAGCAGTACTTC. It encodes CASSLGQGNYEQYF.

A single count supports this clone. Within the sample, other DNA sequences also encode this same CDR3. The CDR3 spells CASSLSGGPYEQYF. The CDR3 DNA is TGTGCCAGCAGCCTCAGCGGGGGCCCCTACGAGCAGTACTTC. The chain is built from TRBV7-2 and TRBJ2-7; 8 nucleotides align to TRBD2. The V and J ends lost 5 bases and 2 bases, in that order; junction bases with no gene match: 5. The CDR3 is made up of 14 amino acids. The germline gives CDR1 SGHTA, CDR2 FQGNSA.

J is TRBJ1-1 and V is TRBV28, with D maybe TRBD1 (6 bases). Deletions cut 6 bases from V and 0 bases from J, with 14 bases between. The CDR3 extends over 15 amino acids. Germline loops: CDR1 MDHEN, CDR2 SYDVKM. DNA for the CDR3: TGTGCCAGCAGGACACAGGGACCCATGAACACTGAAGCTTTCTTT. It specifies CASRTQGPMNTEAFF.

V and J are TRBV10-1 and TRBJ1-5; D is perhaps TRBD1 (6 bases). The germline gives CDR1 WNHNN, CDR2 SYGVQD (reference sequence). V was cut by 3 bases and J by 0 bases, with 15 bases left in between. The CDR3 length is 17 residues. This CDR3 is CASSDSGQSNSNQPQHF. CDR3 nucleotides: TGCGCCAGCAGTGATTCAGGACAGAGTAATAGCAATCAGCCCCAGCATTTT.

J is TRBJ2-1 and V is TRBV3-1 (or the pseudogene TRBV3-2); the match to TRBD2 covers 7 bases. Germline V lookup: CDR1 LGHDT, CDR2 YNNKEL (reference sequence). The CDR3 totals 13 residues. J was trimmed by 3 bases and V by 6 bases; bases with no gene match: 2. The DNA for the CDR3 is TGTGCCAGCAGGGGGAGGGGCTACAATGAGCAGTTCTTC. This translates into CASRGRGYNEQFF.

The chain employs TRBV18 and TRBJ2-7; 8 bases agree with TRBD2. Germline V CDR1 and CDR2: KGHSH, LQKENI. The V segment lost 1 base and the J segment 6 bases; nucleotides outside the gene matches: 5. The CDR3 is 14 residues long. CDR3 protein: CASSPLRAGAEQYF. CDR3 in DNA: TGTGCCAGCTCACCACTAAGAGCGGGAGCCGAGCAGTACTTC.

This clone was observed a handful of times. V is TRBV19 and J is TRBJ1-1; D gene unclear. The germline V gene encodes CDR1 LNHDA and CDR2 SQIVND (reference sequence). Trimming removed 6 bases from V and 5 bases from J, with 13 bases in between. The CDR3 runs 13 residues. For the CDR3, the DNA is TGTGCCAGTAGACCCACCTCGGGGACTGAAGCTTTCTTT. Protein product: CASRPTSGTEAFF.

The chain recombines TRBV5-8 with TRBJ1-5; D is ambiguous. This CDR3 has 14 residues. CDR1 is SGHTS, CDR2 YDEGEE, per germline. Between the trimmed V and J ends, which lost 1 base and 0 bases, there was a span of 5 bases. CDR3 residues: CASSLSGSNQPQHF. The DNA for the CDR3 is TGTGCCAGCAGCTTGAGCGGTAGCAATCAGCCCCAGCATTTT.

The rearrangement links TRBV19 to TRBJ1-1; D perhaps matches TRBD1 (5 bases). The germline V and J ends were trimmed by 4 bases and 1 base, with 22 bases remaining between them. CDR3 length: 18 residues. CDR1 is LNHDA and CDR2 is SQIVND in the germline V gene (reference sequence). CDR3 coding DNA: TGTGCCAGTAGTACCGGCGGGGGGTGGACCCCCGCGAACACTGAAGCTTTCTTT. This codes for CASSTGGGWTPANTEAFF. Full variable domain (remainder filled in from reference TRBV19 and TRBJ1-1): DGGITQSPKYLFRKEGQNVTLSCEQNLNHDAMYWYRQDPGQGLRLIYYSQIVNDFQKGDIAEGYSVSREKKESFPLTVTSAQKNPTAFYLCASSTGGGWTPANTEAFFGQGTRLTVV.

This chain uses TRBV5-1 with TRBJ2-2; 7 positions match TRBD1. Germline values: CDR1 SGHRS, CDR2 YFSETQ. J was trimmed by 1 base and V by 1 base; bases with no gene match: 7. The CDR3 extends over 17 amino acids. The CDR3 bases are TGCGCCAGCAGCTTGTTAAGGCGGACAGGGAACACCGGGGAGCTGTTTTTT. This codes for CASSLLRRTGNTGELFF.